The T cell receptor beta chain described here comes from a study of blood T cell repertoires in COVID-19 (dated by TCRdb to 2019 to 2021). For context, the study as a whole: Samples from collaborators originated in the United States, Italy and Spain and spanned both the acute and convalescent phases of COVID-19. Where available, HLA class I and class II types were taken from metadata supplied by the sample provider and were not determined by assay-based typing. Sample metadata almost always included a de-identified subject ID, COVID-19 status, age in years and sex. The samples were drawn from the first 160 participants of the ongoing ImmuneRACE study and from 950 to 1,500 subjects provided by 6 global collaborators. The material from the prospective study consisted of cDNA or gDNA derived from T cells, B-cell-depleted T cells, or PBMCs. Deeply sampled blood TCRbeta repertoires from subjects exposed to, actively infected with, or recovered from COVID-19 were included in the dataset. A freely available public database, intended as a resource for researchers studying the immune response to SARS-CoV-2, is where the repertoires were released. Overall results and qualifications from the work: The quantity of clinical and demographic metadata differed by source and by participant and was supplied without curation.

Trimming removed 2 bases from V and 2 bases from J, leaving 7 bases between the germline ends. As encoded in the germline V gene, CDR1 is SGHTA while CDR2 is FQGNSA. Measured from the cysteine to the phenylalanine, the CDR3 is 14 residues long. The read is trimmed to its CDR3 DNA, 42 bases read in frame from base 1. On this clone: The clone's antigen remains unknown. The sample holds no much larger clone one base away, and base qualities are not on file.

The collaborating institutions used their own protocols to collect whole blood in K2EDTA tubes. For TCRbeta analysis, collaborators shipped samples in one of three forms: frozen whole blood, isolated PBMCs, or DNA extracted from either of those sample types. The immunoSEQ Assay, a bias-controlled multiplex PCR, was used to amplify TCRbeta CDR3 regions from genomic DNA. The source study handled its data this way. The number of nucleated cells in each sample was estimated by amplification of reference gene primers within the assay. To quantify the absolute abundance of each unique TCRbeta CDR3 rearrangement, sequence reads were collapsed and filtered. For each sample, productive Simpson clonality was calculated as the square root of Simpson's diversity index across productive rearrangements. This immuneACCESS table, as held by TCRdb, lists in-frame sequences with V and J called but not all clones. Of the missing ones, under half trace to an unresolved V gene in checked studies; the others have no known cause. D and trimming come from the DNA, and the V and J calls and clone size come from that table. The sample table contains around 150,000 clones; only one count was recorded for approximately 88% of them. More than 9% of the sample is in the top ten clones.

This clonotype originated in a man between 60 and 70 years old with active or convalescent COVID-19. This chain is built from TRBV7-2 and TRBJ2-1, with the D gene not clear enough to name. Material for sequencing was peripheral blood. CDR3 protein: CASSLIRAYNEQFF. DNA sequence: TGTGCCAGCAGCTTAATACGGGCCTACAATGAGCAGTTCTTC.